These T cell receptor beta chains were read from a single sample in a study of early T cells in non-severe SARS-CoV-2 infection. TCRdb recomputed calls from the 5' RACE reads with MiXCR, one row per CDR3 protein. Here the sample spans 48,000 or so distinct CDR3 sequences, roughly 13% being singletons. Sequencing used whole blood. Receptor source: an adult who was a healthcare worker with PCR-confirmed SARS-CoV-2 infection or an uninfected control (not recorded which). The CDR3 runs from the conserved cysteine through the conserved F or W. D genes are given only for firm matches. Clone size is stated in some rows and not others, as once, few, many or a class when expanded.

d_gene	v_gene	j_gene	abundance	CDR3nt	CDR3aa
TRBD2	TRBV11-2	TRBJ2-7	.	TGTGCCAGCAGCTTACCAAGCTTAGCGGGAGGTCCCTACGAGCAGTACTTC	CASSLPSLAGGPYEQYF
.	TRBV28	TRBJ1-2	few	TGTGCCAGCAGTTTCGATAGCTATGGCTACACCTTC	CASSFDSYGYTF
.	TRBV5-4	TRBJ1-2	few	TGTGCCAGCAGCTTGGAGAGTGGCTACACCTTC	CASSLESGYTF
TRBD1	TRBV9	TRBJ1-4	.	TGTGCCAGCAGCGTAGGCACAGGGGATGAAAAACTGTTTTTT	CASSVGTGDEKLFF
.	TRBV12-3/TRBV12-4	TRBJ1-3	many	TGTGCCAGCAGGGGGACTGGCTCTGGAAACACCATATATTTT	CASRGTGSGNTIYF
.	TRBV21-1	TRBJ2-6	many	TGTGCCAGCAGCCTGCGGACAGCACTCCACTCTGGGGCCAACGTCCTGACTTTC	CASSLRTALHSGANVLTF
.	TRBV20-1	TRBJ1-3	medium-sized	TGCAGTGGACAGAGCTCTGGAAACACCATATATTTT	CSGQSSGNTIYF
.	TRBV6-2/TRBV6-3	TRBJ1-6	.	TGTGCCAGCAGTTATGATCCGCGGGGGGAAGGAGATTCACCCCTCCACTTT	CASSYDPRGEGDSPLHF
TRBD1	TRBV6-5	TRBJ1-1	few	TGTGCCAGCAGTTACTACGGACAGGGGGCGGCCGCGGAAGCTTTCTTT	CASSYYGQGAAAEAFF
.	TRBV6-6	TRBJ1-1	many	TGTGCCAGCAGAGAGAACACTGAAGCTTTCTTT	CASRENTEAFF
.	TRBV5-1	TRBJ1-1	many	TGCGCCAGCAGCTCCGGACAGCACACTGAAGCTTTCTTT	CASSSGQHTEAFF
.	TRBV2	TRBJ2-5	many	TGTGCCAGCAGTGAAAGGACTCGGGGAGAGACCCAGTACTTC	CASSERTRGETQYF
TRBD1	TRBV20-1	TRBJ2-2	.	TGCAGTGCTGCCACCGGGACAGGCCTTGGCGGGGAGCTGTTTTTT	CSAATGTGLGGELFF
.	TRBV5-6	TRBJ1-2	many	TGTGCCAGCAGCTTGGAGCAGTCTGGCTACACCTTC	CASSLEQSGYTF
TRBD2	TRBV9	TRBJ2-5	few	TGTGCCACCCCGACGCTAGGACGGGAGGGCGGAGAGACCCAGTACTTC	CATPTLGREGGETQYF
.	TRBV27	TRBJ2-2	few	TGTGCCAGCAGTTTAAGCATTGAGGGCCGCGGCGGGGAGCTGTTTTTT	CASSLSIEGRGGELFF
TRBD1	TRBV7-9	TRBJ1-2	.	TGTGCCAGCAGCTTAAGAGGGACAGGAACTGGCTATGGCTACACCTTC	CASSLRGTGTGYGYTF
TRBD1	TRBV7-9	TRBJ2-7	many	TGTGCCAGCAGCAACGACAGGGGGCAAATATACGAGCAGTACTTC	CASSNDRGQIYEQYF
TRBD1	TRBV10-2	TRBJ2-3	many	TGCGCCAGCAGCCCCCGGACAGGGGTCACAGATACGCAGTATTTT	CASSPRTGVTDTQYF
.	TRBV7-9	TRBJ2-7	.	TGTGCCAGCAGCCCCGTGATGTTTAGGAGGCGGCACGAGCAGTACTTC	CASSPVMFRRRHEQYF
TRBD2	TRBV7-2	TRBJ2-1	many	TGTGCCAGCAGTTTTAGCGGGGGGGCCTACAATGAGCAGTTCTTC	CASSFSGGAYNEQFF
.	TRBV6-5	TRBJ1-1	few	TGTGCCAGCACCCTGACAGCGAACACTGAAGCTTTCTTT	CASTLTANTEAFF
.	TRBV28	TRBJ1-2	few	TGTGCCAGCAGCCCCGACAGTTATTATGGCTACACCTTC	CASSPDSYYGYTF
.	TRBV20-1	TRBJ2-5	few	TGCAGTGCTCAGACGCCAGAGACCCAGTACTTC	CSAQTPETQYF
.	TRBV30	TRBJ1-1	few	TGTGCCTGGAGCATAGGGACTGAAGCTTTCTTT	CAWSIGTEAFF
.	TRBV29-1	TRBJ1-1	.	TGCAGCGCGATACCAAGGGTGGAAACTGAAGCTTTCTTT	CSAIPRVETEAFF
.	TRBV7-9	TRBJ2-7	many	TGTGCCAGCAGCTTCTTTGCAGGTCCCTACGAGCAGTACTTC	CASSFFAGPYEQYF
TRBD2	TRBV7-2	TRBJ2-1	many	TGTGCCAGCAGCTCTCCGGGACTAGCGGGGGGACTATCTTACAATGAGCAGTTCTTC	CASSSPGLAGGLSYNEQFF
.	TRBV5-5	TRBJ2-2	few	TGTGCCAGCAGGGAGGGGCCCGGGCACGGCACCGGGGAGCTGTTTTTT	CASREGPGHGTGELFF
.	TRBV7-2	TRBJ2-7	few	TGTGCCAGCAGCTTTTGGGGGGGCCACGAGCAGTACTTC	CASSFWGGHEQYF
TRBD1	TRBV3-1	TRBJ2-7	many	TGTGCCAGCAGCCAAGGGACAGGGTGGCAGCAGTACTTC	CASSQGTGWQQYF
TRBD1	TRBV7-2	TRBJ2-7	few	TGTGCCAGCAGCTCGATAACAGGGGGAAAGGACTACGAGCAGTACTTC	CASSSITGGKDYEQYF
.	TRBV5-1	TRBJ1-2	.	TGCGCCAGCAGCTTGGAAGGGGGACATGGCTACACCTTC	CASSLEGGHGYTF
.	TRBV20-1	TRBJ1-2	few	TGCAGTGCTAGAGAGTTGGAGGGCTACACCTTC	CSARELEGYTF
.	TRBV5-5	TRBJ1-4	many	TGTGCCAGCAGCTCCGGGTCTGACAGGATTTCTAATGAAAAACTGTTTTTT	CASSSGSDRISNEKLFF
TRBD1	TRBV12-3/TRBV12-4	TRBJ2-2	many	TGTGCCAGCAGATTAGGACAGGGGGACACCGGGGAGCTGTTTTTT	CASRLGQGDTGELFF
.	TRBV28	TRBJ2-7	many	TGTGCCAGCAGTTTATCCTTCTTACACGTCTACGAGCAGTACTTC	CASSLSFLHVYEQYF
TRBD2	TRBV9	TRBJ2-2	.	TGTGCCAGCAGAGACGGACTAGCGGGAGGAATTGACACCGGGGAGCTGTTTTTT	CASRDGLAGGIDTGELFF
TRBD2	TRBV29-1	TRBJ2-3	many	TGCAGCGTTGAGACTAGCGGGGGAGGGGTGGATACGCAGTATTTT	CSVETSGGGVDTQYF
TRBD1	TRBV6-6	TRBJ2-1	.	TGTGCCAGCAGTTACTCGGGACAGGGAGGTTCCTACAATGAGCAGTTCTTC	CASSYSGQGGSYNEQFF
.	TRBV2	TRBJ1-1	many	TGTGCCAGCAGTGAGAATCTTACCCGAGCTTTCTTT	CASSENLTRAFF
.	TRBV6-1	TRBJ1-2	.	TGTGCCAGCAGTCCCCGCCTTCGAAACTATGGCTACACCTTC	CASSPRLRNYGYTF
TRBD1	TRBV24-1	TRBJ2-2	many	TGTGCCACCAGTGATCGACCGTCGACAGGGTCCACCGGGGAGCTGTTTTTT	CATSDRPSTGSTGELFF
.	TRBV29-1	TRBJ1-1	many	TGCAGCGTTGAAGAAGGGTCGAACACTGAAGCTTTCTTT	CSVEEGSNTEAFF
TRBD1	TRBV2	TRBJ1-6	many	TGTGCCAGCAGGGGACAGGGGAATCGTAATTCACCCCTCCACTTT	CASRGQGNRNSPLHF
.	TRBV7-9	TRBJ2-3	few	TGTGCCAGCAGCTTACCGCGGGACACAGATACGCAGTATTTT	CASSLPRDTDTQYF
TRBD2	TRBV29-1	TRBJ2-1	.	TGCAGCGCCGGACTAGCGGGGCCCCTTGGGGTTTACAATGAGCAGTTCTTC	CSAGLAGPLGVYNEQFF
TRBD2	TRBV25-1	TRBJ2-5	many	TGTGCCAGCAGTAACCAAGGGACTAGCCGAGAGACCCAGTACTTC	CASSNQGTSRETQYF
.	TRBV6-1	TRBJ2-5	.	TGTGCCAGCAGTGAACACGAGGGGGTCCCCCAAGAGACCCAGTACTTC	CASSEHEGVPQETQYF
.	TRBV7-9	TRBJ1-4	many	TGTGCCAGCAGCTTAGTTTACGGGGGCGCGTGGACTAATGAAAAACTGTTTTTT	CASSLVYGGAWTNEKLFF
TRBD1	TRBV6-6	TRBJ2-7	many	TGTGCCAGCAGTTACGACAGGGACCGCGAGCAGTACTTC	CASSYDRDREQYF
.	TRBV2	TRBJ1-1	.	TGTGCCAGCAGTGATGGTACAGGGCCAGGGAACACTGAAGCTTTCTTT	CASSDGTGPGNTEAFF
TRBD1	TRBV5-4	TRBJ2-5	many	TGTGCCAGCAGCTTGGCAGGGGGAACCCAAGAGACCCAGTACTTC	CASSLAGGTQETQYF
.	TRBV20-1	TRBJ1-5	many	TGCAGTGCTAGACCCGCGGGAAGGATCAATCAGCCCCAGCATTTT	CSARPAGRINQPQHF
.	TRBV28	TRBJ2-3	.	TGTGCCAGCAGCTGGGGGAGAGATACGCAGTATTTT	CASSWGRDTQYF